Listed below are T cell receptor beta chains from one sample, sequenced in a study of blood T cell repertoires in COVID-19. Clones were sequenced by immunoSEQ multiplex PCR, and TCRdb holds only the in-frame ones, with some missing. Here the sample spans about 140,000 clones, 80% to 85% being singletons. Sequences were obtained from peripheral blood. These receptor sequences come from a human donor in a cohort sampled during active COVID-19. Each CDR3 is given with its conserved first and last residue. D genes are given only for firm matches. Clone size appears in some rows only: once, few, many, or a class for an expanded clone.

clone size,V gene,J gene,D gene,CDR3 DNA,CDR3 protein
NA,TRBV5-5,TRBJ2-1,TRBD2,TGTGCCAGCAGTCTTGCGGGGGGCGGATACAATGAGCAGTTCTTC,CASSLAGGGYNEQFF
few,TRBV2,TRBJ1-5,NA,TGTGCCAGCAGTGTGTCAGGCCTTAAGCATTTT,CASSVSGLKHF
NA,TRBV7-6,TRBJ2-3,NA,TGTGCCAGCAGCCCCCCGGAGCGCGCAACCACAGATACGCAGTATTTT,CASSPPERATTDTQYF
NA,TRBV5-6,TRBJ2-7,TRBD1,TGTGCCAGCAAGGGACAGGGCCTTTACGAGCAGTACTTC,CASKGQGLYEQYF
NA,TRBV6-5,TRBJ1-2,NA,TGTGCCAGCAGTCCGAAATTCACAGTTGACTATGGCTACACCTTC,CASSPKFTVDYGYTF
NA,TRBV19,TRBJ1-6,NA,TGTGCCAGTAGTCCCCGGGGGGCCAATTCACCCCTCCACTTT,CASSPRGANSPLHF
NA,TRBV11-2,TRBJ1-4,NA,TGTGCCAGCAGCTTAGATGGCACAGTCGGTGAAAAACTGTTTTTT,CASSLDGTVGEKLFF
once,TRBV15,TRBJ1-4,NA,TGTGCCACCAGCAGAGGAGCAACTAATGAAAAACTGTTTTTT,CATSRGATNEKLFF
NA,TRBV21-1,TRBJ2-7,NA,TGTGCCAGCAGCAAAACAAGGGGCAGGGCCTACGAGCAGTACTTC,CASSKTRGRAYEQYF
once,TRBV3-1/TRBV3-2,TRBJ1-6,TRBD1,TGTGCCAGCAGCCAAGGACAGGGAAGATCACCCCTCCACTTT,CASSQGQGRSPLHF
NA,TRBV7-2,TRBJ1-5,NA,TGTGCCAGCAGCCCCGGATCGAGGGGCAATCAGCCCCAGCATTTT,CASSPGSRGNQPQHF
once,TRBV18,TRBJ1-6,NA,TGTGCCAGCTCACCGGTGGGGACTGCTAATTCACCCCTCCACTTT,CASSPVGTANSPLHF